This TCR beta chain was sequenced during a study of blood T cell repertoires in COVID-19. Profiling relied on immunoSEQ multiplex PCR, and the TCRdb table lists in-frame clones only, not all of them. The sample lists around 140,000 clones; over 80% were seen once. This clonotype was sampled from a human donor in a cohort sampled during active COVID-19. The sample consisted of peripheral blood.

This CDR3 reads CASSKTSGFNIQYF. CDR3 in DNA: TGTGCCAGCAGCAAGACTAGCGGGTTTAACATTCAGTACTTC. This rearrangement joins TRBV7-6 to TRBJ2-4; 10 nucleotides align to TRBD2. The CDR3 spans 14 residues. Germline V gene sequence: CDR1 SGHVS, CDR2 FNYEAQ. J lost 7 bases, V lost 5 bases, and 5 bases had no gene match. Based on the CDR3 plus reference TRBV7-6 and TRBJ2-4, the full variable domain is GAGVSQSPRYKVTKRGQDVALRCDPISGHVSLYWYRQALGQGPEFLTYFNYEAQQDKSGLPNDRFSAERPEGSISTLTIQRTEQRDSAMYRCASSKTSGFNIQYFGAGTRLSVL.